These 14 T cell receptor beta chains share one sample of origin, sequenced in a study of blood T cell repertoires in COVID-19. Clones were sequenced by immunoSEQ multiplex PCR, and TCRdb holds only the in-frame ones, with some missing. The data contain about 440,000 clones, 70% to 90% of them seen just once; the ten biggest clones take up about 2.1%. Sequenced input: PBMCs or T cells enriched from blood (not recorded which). The receptor source for this set is a woman aged 18-29 years with acute COVID-19.

V is TRBV5-8 and J is TRBJ2-3, with 7 positions matching TRBD2. This CDR3 spans 16 amino acids. CDR1 and CDR2 (germline): SGHTS, YDEGEE. After removal of 5 bases from V and 1 base from J, the junction contained 10 bases not matched to a gene. CDR3: CASRDAGLAGTDTQYF. For the CDR3, the DNA is TGTGCCAGCAGGGACGCTGGGCTAGCGGGCACAGATACGCAGTATTTT.

The chain has TRBV30 and TRBJ2-7; 8 nucleotides agree with TRBD1. Germline V gene data show CDR1 as GTSNPN and CDR2 as SVGIG (reference sequence). The length of the CDR3 is 12 residues. J lost 3 bases, V lost 5 bases, and 3 bases had no gene match. The CDR3 DNA reads TGTGCCTGGGGGACAGGAAACTACGAGCAGTACTTC. Residues: CAWGTGNYEQYF.

A few counts support this clone. V is TRBV5-1 and J is TRBJ2-7; D may be TRBD1 (7 bases). The CDR3 consists of 15 residues. Trimming took 2 bases from V and 5 from J, leaving 17 bases between them. The germline V gene encodes CDR1 SGHRS and CDR2 YFSETQ. CDR3 bases: TGCGCCAGCAGCTTCGAGACAGGGAGGAAGAACGAGCAGTACTTC. This sequence encodes CASSFETGRKNEQYF.

The J gene is TRBJ1-6, the V gene TRBV4-1; a weak D match, TRBD1 (6 bases). The CDR3 runs to 15 residues. The V end lost 1 base, the J end lost 5 bases, and 9 bases lay between the germline ends. The germline V gene has CDR1 MGHRA and CDR2 YSYEKL. The CDR3: CASSQAWTDNSPLHF. The DNA for the CDR3 is TGCGCCAGCAGCCAAGCTTGGACAGATAATTCACCCCTCCACTTT.

The chain is built from TRBV2 and TRBJ2-1; TRBD2 agrees at 9 bases. The CDR3 has 11 residues. Germline assignment: CDR1 SNHLY and CDR2 FYNNEI. The V and J ends lost 3 bases and 15 bases, in that order; junction bases with no gene match: 3. The CDR3 DNA reads TGTGCCAGCAGTGAGGCGGGAGGGCCGTTCTTC. Translated: CASSEAGGPFF.

The V gene is TRBV4-2, the J gene TRBJ2-1, with unresolved D. The CDR3 is 13 residues long. V was clipped by 0 bases and J by 8 bases, with 8 bases between them. Germline-derived CDR1 and CDR2 are LGHNA and YNFKEQ. DNA for the CDR3: TGTGCCAGCAGCCAAGATAGGAGCCATGAGCAGTTCTTC. Its protein is CASSQDRSHEQFF.

This chain connects TRBV20-1 to TRBJ1-2, with D unclear. Trimming removed 2 bases from V and 2 bases from J, with 3 bases in between. This CDR3 is 11 amino acids long. The germline CDR1 and CDR2 sequences are DFQATT and SNEGSKA (reference sequence). The CDR3 sequence: CSARRNYGYTF. The CDR3 DNA sequence: TGCAGTGCTAGACGGAACTATGGCTACACCTTC.

V gene TRBV19 combines with J gene TRBJ1-2, with a tentative D call TRBD1 (6 bases). This CDR3 has 14 amino acids. Germline V gene sequence: CDR1 LNHDA, CDR2 SQIVND (reference sequence). Trimming stripped 7 bases from V and 2 bases from J, with 14 bases between. The CDR3 loop is CASTVGQPNYGYTF. In DNA form, the CDR3 reads TGTGCCAGTACCGTAGGACAGCCGAACTATGGCTACACCTTC.

The V call is TRBV28, the J call TRBJ1-6, with D perhaps matching TRBD1 (5 bases). The CDR3 has 13 residues. Germline-derived CDR1 and CDR2 are MDHEN and SYDVKM. V was shortened by 5 bases and J by 11 bases, with 13 bases between the two germline ends. CDR3 region: CASSPDKGPPLHF. The DNA for the CDR3 is TGTGCCAGCAGTCCGGACAAGGGTCCACCCCTCCACTTT.

The V and J genes are TRBV9 and TRBJ1-1, with D possibly being TRBD1 (5 bases). This CDR3 has 15 residues. Germline CDR1 and CDR2: SGDLS and YYNGEE. The V end was cut by 4 bases, the J end by 3 bases, with 16 bases between. CDR3 DNA sequence: TGTGCCAGCAGCCCCCGGGCAGGGCGCGACACTGAAGCTTTCTTT. Its protein is CASSPRAGRDTEAFF.

The genes are TRBV7-6 and TRBJ2-1; weak D call: TRBD1 (6 bases). The germline V gene encodes CDR1 SGHVS and CDR2 FNYEAQ. Trimming cost V 5 bases and J 1 base, with 15 bases left between them. The CDR3 length is 16 residues. CDR3 residues: CASSPPGGQSYNEQFF. CDR3 nucleotides: TGTGCCAGCAGCCCCCCTGGGGGCCAATCCTACAATGAGCAGTTCTTC.

This sequence joins TRBV5-5 and TRBJ1-6, with D unresolved. The ends were cut back, 1 base at V and 4 bases at J, with 15 bases in the middle. CDR3 length: 17 amino acids. CDR1 is SGHKS and CDR2 is YYEKEE in the germline V gene (reference sequence). The CDR3 here is CASSLSMTETYNSPLHF. CDR3 sequence (DNA): TGTGCCAGCAGCTTGTCGATGACTGAAACATATAATTCACCCCTCCACTTT. Full variable domain (missing parts from reference TRBV5-5 and TRBJ1-6): DAGVTQSPTHLIKTRGQQVTLRCSPISGHKSVSWYQQVLGQGPQFIFQYYEKEERGRGNFPDRFSARQFPNYSSELNVNALLLGDSALYLCASSLSMTETYNSPLHFGNGTRLTVT.

The chain recombines TRBV12-3 or TRBV12-4 with TRBJ2-5; no clear D. Trimming removed 3 bases at V and 4 bases at J, with 9 bases between. The CDR3 consists of 13 residues. CDR3: CASSLVGGETQYF. CDR3 DNA sequence: TGTGCCAGCAGTTTGGTCGGTGGAGAGACCCAGTACTTC.

This clone turned up a few times. The gene calls are TRBV5-1 and TRBJ2-5, with TRBD1 matching 7 bases. J gave up 5 bases and V 0 bases, and 10 bases lay outside the gene matches. The CDR3 contains 16 residues. Germline CDR1 and CDR2: SGHRS and YFSETQ. This CDR3 reads CASSLDYRGLSETQYF. DNA for the CDR3: TGCGCCAGCAGCTTGGATTATAGGGGGCTATCGGAGACCCAGTACTTC. The variable domain in full, completed from reference TRBV5-1 and TRBJ2-5, reads KAGVTQTPRYLIKTRGQQVTLSCSPISGHRSVSWYQQTPGQGLQFLFEYFSETQRNKGNFPGRFSGRQFSNSRSEMNVSTLELGDSALYLCASSLDYRGLSETQYFGPGTRLLVL.